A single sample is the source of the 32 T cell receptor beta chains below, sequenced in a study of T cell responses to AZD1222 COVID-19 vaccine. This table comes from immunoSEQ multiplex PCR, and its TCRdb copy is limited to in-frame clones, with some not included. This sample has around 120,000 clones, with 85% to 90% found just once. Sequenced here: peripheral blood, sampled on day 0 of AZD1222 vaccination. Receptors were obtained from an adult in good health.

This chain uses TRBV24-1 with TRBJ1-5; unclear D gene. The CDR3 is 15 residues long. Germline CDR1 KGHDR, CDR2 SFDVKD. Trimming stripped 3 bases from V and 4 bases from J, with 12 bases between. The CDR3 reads CATSDHSGLNQPQHF. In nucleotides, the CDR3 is TGTGCCACCAGTGATCATAGCGGACTTAATCAGCCCCAGCATTTT.

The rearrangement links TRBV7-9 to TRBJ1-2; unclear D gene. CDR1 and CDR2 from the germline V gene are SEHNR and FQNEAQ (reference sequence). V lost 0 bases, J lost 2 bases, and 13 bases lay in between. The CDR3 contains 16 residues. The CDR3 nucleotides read TGTGCCAGCAGCTTAGCTGAATGGCGAGTAAACTATGGCTACACCTTC. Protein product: CASSLAEWRVNYGYTF.

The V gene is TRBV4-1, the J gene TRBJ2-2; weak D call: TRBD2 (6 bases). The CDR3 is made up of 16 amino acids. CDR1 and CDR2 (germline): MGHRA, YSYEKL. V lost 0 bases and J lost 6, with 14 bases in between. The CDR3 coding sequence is TGCGCCAGCAGCCAAGATGTGGGACTGGCGCCCGGGGAGCTGTTTTTT. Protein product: CASSQDVGLAPGELFF.

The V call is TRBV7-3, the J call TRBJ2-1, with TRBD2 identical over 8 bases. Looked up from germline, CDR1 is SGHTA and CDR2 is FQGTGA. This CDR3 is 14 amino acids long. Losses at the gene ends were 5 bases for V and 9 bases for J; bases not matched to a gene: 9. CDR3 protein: CASSALGGAGEQFF. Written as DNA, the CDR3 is TGTGCCAGCAGCGCCCTCGGGGGGGCAGGTGAGCAGTTCTTC.

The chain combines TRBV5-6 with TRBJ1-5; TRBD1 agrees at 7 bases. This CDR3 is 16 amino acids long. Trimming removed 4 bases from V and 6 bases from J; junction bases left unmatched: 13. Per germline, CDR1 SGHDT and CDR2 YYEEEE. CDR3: CASSLRGGSLVQPQHF. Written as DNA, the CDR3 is TGTGCCAGCAGCCTCAGAGGGGGCTCATTGGTTCAGCCCCAGCATTTT.

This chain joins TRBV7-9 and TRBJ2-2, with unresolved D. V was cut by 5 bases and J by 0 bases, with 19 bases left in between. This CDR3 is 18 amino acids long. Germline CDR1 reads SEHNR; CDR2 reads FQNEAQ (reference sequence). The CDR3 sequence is CASSLDPTKLANTGELFF. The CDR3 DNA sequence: TGTGCCAGCAGCCTCGATCCGACCAAGCTCGCGAACACCGGGGAGCTGTTTTTT.

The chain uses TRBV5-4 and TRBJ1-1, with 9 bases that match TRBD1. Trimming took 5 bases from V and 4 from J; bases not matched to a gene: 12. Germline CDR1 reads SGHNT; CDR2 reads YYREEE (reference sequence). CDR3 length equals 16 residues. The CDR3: CASSKDPGTGSTEAFF. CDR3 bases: TGTGCCAGCAGTAAAGATCCCGGGACAGGGTCCACTGAAGCTTTCTTT.

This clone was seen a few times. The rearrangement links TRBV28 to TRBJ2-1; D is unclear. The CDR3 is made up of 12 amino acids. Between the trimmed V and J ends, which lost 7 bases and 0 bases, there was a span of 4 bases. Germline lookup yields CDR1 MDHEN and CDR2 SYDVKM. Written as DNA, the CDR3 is TGTGCCAGCACCAGCTCCTACAATGAGCAGTTCTTC. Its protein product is CASTSSYNEQFF. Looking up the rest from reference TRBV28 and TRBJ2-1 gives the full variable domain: DVKVTQSSRYLVKRTGEKVFLECVQDMDHENMFWYRQDPGLGLRLIYFSYDVKMKEKGDIPEGYSVSREKKERFSLILESASTNQTSMYLCASTSSYNEQFFGPGTRLTVL.

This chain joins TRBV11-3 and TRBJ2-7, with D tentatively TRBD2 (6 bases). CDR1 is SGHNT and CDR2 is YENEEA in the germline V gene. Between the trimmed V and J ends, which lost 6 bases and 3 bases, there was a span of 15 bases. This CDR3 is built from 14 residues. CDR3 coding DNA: TGTGCCAGCAGTGGAGCGGGTGGGGTCTACGAGCAGTACTTC. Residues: CASSGAGGVYEQYF.

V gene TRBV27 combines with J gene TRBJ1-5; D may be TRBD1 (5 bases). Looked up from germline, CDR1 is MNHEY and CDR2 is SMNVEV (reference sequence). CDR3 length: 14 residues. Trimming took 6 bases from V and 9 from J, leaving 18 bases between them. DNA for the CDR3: TGTGCCAGCAGGCCCGATGGGGACTTCGTGCCCCAGCATTTT. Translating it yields CASRPDGDFVPQHF.

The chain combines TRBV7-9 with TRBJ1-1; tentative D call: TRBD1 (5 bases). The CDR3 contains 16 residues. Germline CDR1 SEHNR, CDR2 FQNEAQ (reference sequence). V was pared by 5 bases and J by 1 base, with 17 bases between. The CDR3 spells CASSMYAQAGNTEAFF. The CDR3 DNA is TGTGCCAGCAGCATGTACGCACAGGCTGGGAACACTGAAGCTTTCTTT.

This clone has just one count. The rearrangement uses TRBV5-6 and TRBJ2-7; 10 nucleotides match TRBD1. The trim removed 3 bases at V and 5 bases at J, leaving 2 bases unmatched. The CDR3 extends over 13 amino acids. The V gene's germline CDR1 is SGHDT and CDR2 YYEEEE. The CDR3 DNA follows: TGTGCCAGCAGCTCCGGGACAGGGGACGAGCAGTACTTC. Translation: CASSSGTGDEQYF.

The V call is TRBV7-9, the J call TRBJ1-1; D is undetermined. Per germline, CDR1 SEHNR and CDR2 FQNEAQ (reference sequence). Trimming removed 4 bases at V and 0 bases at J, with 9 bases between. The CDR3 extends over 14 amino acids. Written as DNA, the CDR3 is TGTGCCAGCAGCTCCTCGGTACTGAACACTGAAGCTTTCTTT. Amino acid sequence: CASSSSVLNTEAFF. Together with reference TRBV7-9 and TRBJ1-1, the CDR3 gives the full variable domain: DTGVSQNPRHKITKRGQNVTFRCDPISEHNRLYWYRQTLGQGPEFLTYFQNEAQLEKSRLLSDRFSAERPKGSFSTLEIQRTEQGDSAMYLCASSSSVLNTEAFFGQGTRLTVV.

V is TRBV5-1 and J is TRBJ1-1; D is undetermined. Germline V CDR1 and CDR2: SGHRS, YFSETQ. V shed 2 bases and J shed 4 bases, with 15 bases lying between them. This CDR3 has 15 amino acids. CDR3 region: CASSLTTARITEAFF. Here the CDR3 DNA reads TGCGCCAGCAGCTTAACTACAGCCCGAATCACTGAAGCTTTCTTT.

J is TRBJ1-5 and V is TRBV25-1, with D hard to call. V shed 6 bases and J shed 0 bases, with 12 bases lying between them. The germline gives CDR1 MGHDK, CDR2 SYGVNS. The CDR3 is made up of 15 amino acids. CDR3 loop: CASSPTTGSNQPQHF. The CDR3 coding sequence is TGTGCCAGCAGCCCAACGACTGGTAGCAATCAGCCCCAGCATTTT.

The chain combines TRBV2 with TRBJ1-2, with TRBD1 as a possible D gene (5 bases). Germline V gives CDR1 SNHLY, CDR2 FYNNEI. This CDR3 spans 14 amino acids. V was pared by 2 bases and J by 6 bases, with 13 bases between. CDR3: CASSEQGTANGYTF. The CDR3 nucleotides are TGTGCCAGCAGTGAACAGGGAACAGCAAATGGCTACACCTTC. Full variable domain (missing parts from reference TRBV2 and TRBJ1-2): EPEVTQTPSHQVTQMGQEVILRCVPISNHLYFYWYRQILGQKVEFLVSFYNNEISEKSEIFDDQFSVERPDGSNFTLKIRSTKLEDSAMYFCASSEQGTANGYTFGSGTRLTVV.

The CDR3 sequence: CASSLASGPSYNEQFF. CDR3 sequence (DNA): TGCGCCAGCAGCTTGGCCTCCGGGCCGAGCTACAATGAGCAGTTCTTC. This chain links TRBV5-1 with TRBJ2-1; D gene uncertain. V shed 0 bases and J shed 3 bases, with 13 bases lying between them. CDR1 and CDR2 from the germline V gene are SGHRS and YFSETQ. The CDR3 consists of 16 residues.

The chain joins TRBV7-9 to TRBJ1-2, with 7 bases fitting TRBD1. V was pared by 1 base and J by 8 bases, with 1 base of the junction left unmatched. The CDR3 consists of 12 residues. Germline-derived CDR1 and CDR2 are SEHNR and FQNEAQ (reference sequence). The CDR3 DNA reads TGTGCCAGCAGCTTAGGGGACAGAGGCTACACCTTC. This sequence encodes CASSLGDRGYTF.

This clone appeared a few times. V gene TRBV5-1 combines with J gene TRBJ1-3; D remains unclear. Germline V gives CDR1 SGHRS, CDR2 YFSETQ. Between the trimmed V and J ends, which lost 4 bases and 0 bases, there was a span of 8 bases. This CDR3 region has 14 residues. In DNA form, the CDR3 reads TGCGCCAGCAGCGTCGGAAACTCTGGAAACACCATATATTTT. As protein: CASSVGNSGNTIYF.

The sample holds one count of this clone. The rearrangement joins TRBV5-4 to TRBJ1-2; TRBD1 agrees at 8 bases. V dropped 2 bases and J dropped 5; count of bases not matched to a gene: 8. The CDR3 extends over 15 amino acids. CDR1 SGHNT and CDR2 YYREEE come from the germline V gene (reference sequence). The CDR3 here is CASSFGQGSGYGYTF. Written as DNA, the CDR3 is TGTGCCAGCAGCTTTGGACAGGGAAGCGGGTATGGCTACACCTTC.

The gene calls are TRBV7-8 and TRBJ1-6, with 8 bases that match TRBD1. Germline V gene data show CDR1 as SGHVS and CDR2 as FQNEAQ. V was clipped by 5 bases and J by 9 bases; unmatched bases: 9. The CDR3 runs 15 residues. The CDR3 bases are TGTGCCAGCAGCCCACCGGACAGGGTTAGTTCACCCCTCCACTTT. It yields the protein CASSPPDRVSSPLHF.

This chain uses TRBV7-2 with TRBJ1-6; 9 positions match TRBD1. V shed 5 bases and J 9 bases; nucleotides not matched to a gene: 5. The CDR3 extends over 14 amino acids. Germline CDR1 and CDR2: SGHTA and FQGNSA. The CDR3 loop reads CASSPDRGGSPLHF. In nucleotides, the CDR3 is TGTGCCAGCAGCCCGGACAGGGGTGGTTCACCCCTCCACTTT.

In nucleotides, the CDR3 is TGTGCCACCGGAAAGGAGGGGGCAGACACCGGGGAGCTGTTTTTT. This encodes CATGKEGADTGELFF. This sequence joins TRBV15 and TRBJ2-2, with a tentative D call TRBD1 (7 bases). This CDR3 region has 15 residues. V gave up 8 bases and J gave up 3 bases, with 16 bases separating them. Per the germline V gene, CDR1 is LNHNV and CDR2 is YYDKDF (reference sequence).

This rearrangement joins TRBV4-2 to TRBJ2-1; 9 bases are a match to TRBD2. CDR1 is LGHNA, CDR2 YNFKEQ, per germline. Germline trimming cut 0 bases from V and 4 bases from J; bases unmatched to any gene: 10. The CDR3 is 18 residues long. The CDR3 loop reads CASSQESWASGIYNEQFF. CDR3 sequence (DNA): TGTGCCAGCAGCCAAGAATCGTGGGCTAGCGGGATTTACAATGAGCAGTTCTTC.

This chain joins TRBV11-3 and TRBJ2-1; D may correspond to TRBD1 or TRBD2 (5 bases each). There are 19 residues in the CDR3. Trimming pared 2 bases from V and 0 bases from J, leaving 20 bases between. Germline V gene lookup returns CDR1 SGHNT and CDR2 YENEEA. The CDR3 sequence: CASSLRSSGPGSSYNEQFF. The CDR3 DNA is TGTGCCAGCAGCTTAAGATCAAGTGGGCCAGGGAGCTCCTACAATGAGCAGTTCTTC. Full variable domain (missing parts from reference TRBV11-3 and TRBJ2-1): EAGVVQSPRYKIIEKKQPVAFWCNPISGHNTLYWYLQNLGQGPELLIRYENEEAVDDSQLPKDRFSAERLKGVDSTLKIQPAELGDSAVYLCASSLRSSGPGSSYNEQFFGPGTRLTVL.

The CDR3 nucleotides read TGTGCCAGCAGCTTGGGGGGCAGGGGTGCGGATTCACCCCTCCACTTT. It codes for CASSLGGRGADSPLHF. The rearrangement uses TRBV7-6 and TRBJ1-6; possible D gene TRBD1, 6 bases. V dropped 3 bases and J dropped 8 bases, with 17 bases sitting between them. This CDR3 spans 16 amino acids. CDR1 and CDR2 (germline): SGHVS, FNYEAQ.

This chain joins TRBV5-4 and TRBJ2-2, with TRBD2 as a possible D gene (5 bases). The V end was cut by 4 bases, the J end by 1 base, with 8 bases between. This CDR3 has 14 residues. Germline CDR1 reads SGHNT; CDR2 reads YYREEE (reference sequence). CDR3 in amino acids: CASSTRENTGELFF. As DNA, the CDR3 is TGTGCCAGCAGCACCCGGGAGAACACCGGGGAGCTGTTTTTT.

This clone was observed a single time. CDR3 DNA sequence: TGTGCCATCAGGCAGGGGGAGGTATACAATGAGCAGTTCTTC. This codes for CAIRQGEVYNEQFF. The J gene is TRBJ2-1, the V gene TRBV10-3; tentative D call: TRBD1 (7 bases). Trimming took 6 bases from V and 4 from J, leaving 13 bases between them. CDR1 and CDR2 from the germline V gene are ENHRY and SYGVKD. This CDR3 is built from 14 residues.

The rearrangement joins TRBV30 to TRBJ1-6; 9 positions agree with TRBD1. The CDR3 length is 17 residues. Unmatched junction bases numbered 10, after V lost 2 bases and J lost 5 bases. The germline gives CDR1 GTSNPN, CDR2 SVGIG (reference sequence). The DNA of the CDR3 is TGTGCCTGGAGTCGACAGGGGGAGAGTCCCAATAATTCACCCCTCCACTTT. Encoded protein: CAWSRQGESPNNSPLHF.

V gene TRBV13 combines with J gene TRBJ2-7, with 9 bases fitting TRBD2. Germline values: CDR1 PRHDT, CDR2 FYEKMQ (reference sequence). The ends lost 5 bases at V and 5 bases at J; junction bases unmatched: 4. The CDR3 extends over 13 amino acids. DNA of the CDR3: TGTGCCAGCAGCCGCGCGGGGGGGCACGAGCAGTACTTC. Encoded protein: CASSRAGGHEQYF.

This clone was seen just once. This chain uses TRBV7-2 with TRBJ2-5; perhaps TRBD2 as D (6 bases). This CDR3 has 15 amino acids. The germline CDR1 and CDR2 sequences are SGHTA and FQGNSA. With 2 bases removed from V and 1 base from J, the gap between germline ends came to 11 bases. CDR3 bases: TGTGCCAGCAGCTTAATGGGTAGCGGCCAAGAGACCCAGTACTTC. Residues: CASSLMGSGQETQYF.

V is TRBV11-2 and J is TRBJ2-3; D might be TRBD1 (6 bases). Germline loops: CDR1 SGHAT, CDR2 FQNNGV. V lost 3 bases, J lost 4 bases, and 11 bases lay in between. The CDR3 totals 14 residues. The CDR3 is CASSFGQSPDTQYF. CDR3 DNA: TGTGCCAGCAGCTTTGGACAGAGCCCAGATACGCAGTATTTT.